Each of the 31 T cell receptor beta chains below was sequenced from the same sample in a study of blood T cell repertoires in COVID-19 (dated by TCRdb to about 2020). The library was prepared using the immunoSEQ multiplex PCR assay. Drawn from immuneACCESS, this table holds only the in-frame rearrangements with V and J called that TCRdb kept. Clones are partly lost; checked studies trace under half to an unresolved V gene and leave the rest unexplained. Here the sample has tens of thousands of clones; approximately 85% occur a single time. The ten most abundant clones make up about 5% of the sample. Source material: peripheral blood. All receptors come from an elderly woman with active or convalescent COVID-19.

This clone was seen only once. The V gene is TRBV19, the J gene TRBJ2-1, with TRBD2 matching 14 bases. CDR3 size: 18 residues. With 6 bases clipped from V and 10 bases from J, the junction kept 17 bases outside the gene matches. CDR1 is LNHDA and CDR2 is SQIVND in the germline V gene (reference sequence). The CDR3 here is CASSKQGLAGVQAEEQFF. Written as DNA, the CDR3 is TGTGCCAGTAGCAAGCAGGGACTAGCGGGAGTGCAGGCAGAGGAGCAGTTCTTC.

The rearrangement joins TRBV5-1 to TRBJ1-4; no firm D call. Trimming removed 2 bases from V and 6 bases from J, with 8 bases in between. The CDR3 loop spans 13 amino acids. Germline values: CDR1 SGHRS, CDR2 YFSETQ. CDR3 bases: TGCGCCAGCAGCTTCCTGAGCCATGAAAAACTGTTTTTT. Translated, it gives CASSFLSHEKLFF.

This clone came up once. The CDR3 nucleotides are TGTGCCAGCAGCCCGGACAGTTACTCTTCCAAAAACATTCAGTACTTC. This sequence encodes CASSPDSYSSKNIQYF. This chain joins TRBV11-2 and TRBJ2-4, with D tentatively TRBD1 (6 bases). Germline V gives CDR1 SGHAT, CDR2 FQNNGV. Trimming removed 5 bases from V and 2 bases from J, with 16 bases in between. The CDR3 runs to 16 residues.

In this sample, this clone turned up a few times. The DNA of the CDR3 is TGTGCCAGTTGCAACTCCCGACAGGGGAAAATGGGCAATCAGCCCCAGCATTTT. It codes for CASCNSRQGKMGNQPQHF. The chain couples TRBV19 to TRBJ1-5; the match to TRBD1 covers 8 bases. In germline, CDR1 is LNHDA, CDR2 SQIVND (reference sequence). Trimming took 8 bases from V and 2 from J; bases not matched to a gene: 17. The CDR3 consists of 18 residues.

V and J are TRBV7-9 and TRBJ1-5, with 11 bases aligning to TRBD1. The CDR3 runs 15 residues. The ends lost 4 bases at V and 4 bases at J; junction bases unmatched: 3. Germline V CDR1 and CDR2: SEHNR, FQNEAQ (reference sequence). CDR3 protein: CASSSDRGLNQPQHF. In DNA, the CDR3 is TGTGCCAGCAGCTCGGACAGGGGGCTGAATCAGCCCCAGCATTTT.

J is TRBJ1-1 and V is TRBV10-3, with D unclear. The CDR3 has 14 residues. V was trimmed by 2 bases and J by 4 bases, leaving 11 bases between them. CDR1 ENHRY and CDR2 SYGVKD come from the germline V gene. DNA for the CDR3: TGTGCCATCAGTGAGCCTAGAGTGGGCACTGAAGCTTTCTTT. Translated, it gives CAISEPRVGTEAFF.

For the CDR3, the DNA is TGTGCCAGCACAGGGCAGGGCGGTTTTGCCGGGGAGCTGTTTTTT. This sequence encodes CASTGQGGFAGELFF. The rearrangement uses TRBV2 and TRBJ2-2; the D gene is possibly TRBD1 (5 bases). The CDR3 contains 15 residues. Germline values: CDR1 SNHLY, CDR2 FYNNEI. V was clipped by 7 bases and J by 6 bases, with 18 bases between them.

In DNA form, the CDR3 reads TGTGCCAGCAGTCCCTGGACTAGCGGATACAATGAGCAGTTCTTC. Translation: CASSPWTSGYNEQFF. The chain joins TRBV27 to TRBJ2-1; 10 nucleotides match TRBD2. The CDR3 runs to 15 residues. Germline assignment: CDR1 MNHEY and CDR2 SMNVEV (reference sequence). Trimming removed 5 bases from V and 4 bases from J; junction bases left unmatched: 5.

This chain links TRBV6-6 with TRBJ2-7; possibly TRBD1 for D (6 bases). Trimming took off 5 bases at V and 6 bases at J, with 17 bases between the two ends. Germline assignment: CDR1 MNHNY and CDR2 SVGAGI (reference sequence). The CDR3 extends over 14 amino acids. The CDR3 sequence is CASSPLRDTLEQYF. The CDR3 nucleotides are TGTGCCAGCAGTCCCCTACGGGACACCCTCGAGCAGTACTTC.

This clone was counted once. The chain has TRBV9 and TRBJ2-1; no reliable D call. CDR1 SGDLS and CDR2 YYNGEE come from the germline V gene. V was pared by 0 bases and J by 5 bases, with 9 bases between. The CDR3 is 14 amino acids. CDR3: CASSVVSTNNEQFF. The CDR3 nucleotides are TGTGCCAGCAGCGTAGTGTCTACCAACAATGAGCAGTTCTTC.

V usage is TRBV4-1 and J usage is TRBJ2-3; the match to TRBD2 covers 9 bases. V lost 2 bases, J lost 0 bases, and 6 bases stayed unmatched. The CDR3 runs 17 residues. CDR1 and CDR2 from the germline V gene are MGHRA and YSYEKL. The CDR3 DNA is TGCGCCAGCAGCCAATATGGACTAGCGACTAGCACAGATACGCAGTATTTT. Its translation: CASSQYGLATSTDTQYF.

This chain links TRBV7-2 with TRBJ1-4, with TRBD1 matching over 7 bases. Germline values: CDR1 SGHTA, CDR2 FQGNSA. CDR3 length: 15 residues. V lost 2 bases to trimming and J lost 6 bases; unmatched junction nucleotides: 6. CDR3 nucleotides: TGTGCCAGCAGCTTAACCGGGACAGCACATGAAAAACTGTTTTTT. Amino acids: CASSLTGTAHEKLFF.

This clone turned up a few times. CDR3 sequence reads: CASRPSPGLVVGEQFF. The CDR3 DNA reads TGTGCCAGCAGGCCCTCCCCGGGACTAGTGGTCGGTGAGCAGTTCTTC. This chain links TRBV27 with TRBJ2-1, with 8 bases aligning to TRBD2. The CDR3 consists of 16 residues. The V gene end was trimmed by 6 bases and the J gene end by 9 bases; junction bases not matched to a gene: 16. Germline-derived CDR1 and CDR2 are MNHEY and SMNVEV (reference sequence).

The chain uses TRBV19 and TRBJ1-1, with D perhaps matching TRBD1 (5 bases). The CDR3 contains 15 residues. The V end was cut by 8 bases, the J end by 0 bases, with 16 bases between. Germline V gives CDR1 LNHDA, CDR2 SQIVND (reference sequence). Here the CDR3 DNA reads TGTGCCAGTGTAGACAGACCCTCCTTGAACACTGAAGCTTTCTTT. It is translated as CASVDRPSLNTEAFF.

This clone is termed medium-sized. This chain connects TRBV27 to TRBJ2-7; tentative D call: TRBD1 (6 bases). The CDR3 length is 16 residues. Trimming removed 2 bases at V and 2 bases at J, with 16 bases between. The V gene's germline CDR1 is MNHEY and CDR2 SMNVEV (reference sequence). The CDR3 region is CASSLGSGQKPYEQYF. The CDR3 DNA sequence: TGTGCCAGCAGTTTAGGTTCGGGACAAAAACCCTACGAGCAGTACTTC.

Written as DNA, the CDR3 is TGTGCCAGCAGCCAAGATGGGACAGAAAACAATGAGCAGTTCTTC. Its protein is CASSQDGTENNEQFF. The chain joins TRBV4-2 to TRBJ2-1; 7 nucleotides agree with TRBD1. The V gene end was trimmed by 0 bases and the J gene end by 5 bases; junction bases not matched to a gene: 4. Germline loops: CDR1 LGHNA, CDR2 YNFKEQ. CDR3 length: 15 amino acids.

The rearrangement joins TRBV9 to TRBJ1-2, with TRBD1 matching 9 bases. The CDR3 is 14 amino acids. Looked up from germline, CDR1 is SGDLS and CDR2 is YYNGEE. Unmatched junction bases numbered 5, after V lost 0 bases and J lost 8 bases. Here the CDR3 DNA reads TGTGCCAGCAGCGTAGGGGACAGGGTCTCAGGCTACACCTTC. Its translation is CASSVGDRVSGYTF.

The V call is TRBV4-1, the J call TRBJ2-7; 7 bases fit TRBD1. The CDR3 totals 15 residues. Per germline, CDR1 MGHRA and CDR2 YSYEKL. The trim removed 3 bases at V and 6 bases at J, leaving 11 bases unmatched. In DNA form, the CDR3 reads TGCGCCAGCAGCCACCTATTGGACAGGACTGGCGAGCAGTACTTC. This codes for CASSHLLDRTGEQYF.

There are a few counts of this clone. The genes are TRBV11-3 and TRBJ2-1; D is perhaps TRBD2 (7 bases). CDR3 length: 18 residues. The germline gives CDR1 SGHNT, CDR2 YENEEA. The V and J ends lost 3 bases and 1 base respectively, with 19 bases between them. The CDR3 here is CASSFRRGGPNSYNEQFF. The CDR3 coding sequence is TGTGCCAGCAGCTTTCGCCGCGGGGGCCCGAATTCCTACAATGAGCAGTTCTTC.

The chain recombines TRBV10-3 with TRBJ2-7; a possible D gene is TRBD2 (7 bases). V shed 11 bases and J shed 0 bases, with 17 bases lying between them. The length of the CDR3 is 14 residues. Germline CDR1 and CDR2: ENHRY and SYGVKD. CDR3 DNA sequence: TGTGCCTCTAGAGGGGGGGGCTACTCCTACGAGCAGTACTTC. Encoded protein: CASRGGGYSYEQYF.

The rearrangement uses TRBV7-2 and TRBJ1-5; no firm D call. The V end lost 1 base, the J end lost 3 bases, and 13 bases lay between the germline ends. The CDR3 has 16 residues. Germline V gene lookup returns CDR1 SGHTA and CDR2 FQGNSA. CDR3 amino acids: CASSLGSYFSNQPQHF. CDR3 in DNA: TGTGCCAGCAGCTTAGGGTCCTATTTCTCCAATCAGCCCCAGCATTTT.

J is TRBJ2-3 and V is TRBV28; D is unclear. Trimming took off 3 bases at V and 0 bases at J, with 10 bases between the two ends. Germline V gene lookup returns CDR1 MDHEN and CDR2 SYDVKM. The CDR3 sequence is 15 residues long. CDR3 residues: CASSFGFPSTDTQYF. The CDR3 coding sequence is TGTGCCAGCAGTTTTGGCTTCCCTAGCACAGATACGCAGTATTTT.

V and J are TRBV7-2 and TRBJ2-3; D gene unclear. Germline CDR1 is SGHTA and CDR2 is FQGNSA. The CDR3 consists of 14 residues. The ends were cut back, 1 base at V and 4 bases at J, with 9 bases in the middle. The CDR3 here is CASSLDPVPDTQYF. The CDR3 DNA sequence: TGTGCCAGCAGCTTAGATCCAGTCCCAGATACGCAGTATTTT.

This clone occurred a few times. The gene calls are TRBV28 and TRBJ1-5, with 7 bases lining up with TRBD1. This CDR3 has 15 amino acids. Germline CDR1 is MDHEN and CDR2 is SYDVKM. V was clipped by 7 bases and J by 1 base; unmatched bases: 7. CDR3 DNA: TGTGCCAGCATGAAGGGGGCTTGGAGCAATCAGCCCCAGCATTTT. Protein: CASMKGAWSNQPQHF.

This clone turned up a few times. V and J are TRBV7-2 and TRBJ2-1; tentatively, D is TRBD1 (6 bases). Germline V lookup: CDR1 SGHTA, CDR2 FQGNSA. Trimming removed 1 base at V and 9 bases at J, with 16 bases between. The CDR3 sequence is 15 residues long. CDR3 sequence (DNA): TGTGCCAGCAGCTTAGAGGGTAGGGGGTCCCCTGAGCAGTTCTTC. This encodes CASSLEGRGSPEQFF.

The V gene is TRBV19, the J gene TRBJ2-1, with D perhaps matching TRBD2 (6 bases). The CDR3 loop spans 15 amino acids. The V end lost 3 bases, the J end lost 8 bases, and 17 bases lay between the germline ends. Germline V lookup: CDR1 LNHDA, CDR2 SQIVND (reference sequence). This CDR3 is CASSIVTSGFDEQFF. The CDR3 DNA reads as TGTGCCAGTAGTATTGTGACTAGTGGGTTTGATGAGCAGTTCTTC.

V gene TRBV11-3 combines with J gene TRBJ2-5; maybe TRBD1 (6 bases). With 5 bases removed from V and 5 bases from J, the gap between germline ends came to 18 bases. The CDR3 sequence is 15 residues long. Germline CDR1 reads SGHNT; CDR2 reads YENEEA. Written as DNA, the CDR3 is TGTGCCAGCAGCCAAACAACAGGGAAGGTGGAGACCCAGTACTTC. Its protein is CASSQTTGKVETQYF.

This chain connects TRBV4-3 to TRBJ2-7, with unresolved D. V was shortened by 2 bases and J by 3 bases, with 17 bases between the two germline ends. CDR1 and CDR2 from the germline V gene are LGHNA and YSLEER. The CDR3 has 16 residues. CDR3: CASSQNQDTQVYEQYF. The CDR3 nucleotides read TGCGCCAGCAGCCAAAACCAAGACACCCAAGTCTACGAGCAGTACTTC.

V and J are TRBV2 and TRBJ1-2; D gene unclear. The CDR3 spans 11 residues. Deletions cut 2 bases from V and 4 bases from J, with 2 bases between. Germline CDR1 SNHLY, CDR2 FYNNEI. CDR3 protein: CASSELYGYTF. In DNA, the CDR3 is TGTGCCAGCAGTGAACTCTATGGCTACACCTTC.

The V call is TRBV4-3, the J call TRBJ2-7, with 9 bases aligning to TRBD1. CDR3 size: 15 residues. Germline V gives CDR1 LGHNA, CDR2 YSLEER. V shed 0 bases and J 6 bases; nucleotides not matched to a gene: 6. CDR3 bases: TGCGCCAGCAGCCAAGACCGGGACAGGGTGTTCGAGCAGTACTTC. This sequence encodes CASSQDRDRVFEQYF.

A few counts support this clone. This rearrangement joins TRBV20-1 to TRBJ2-1; tentatively, D is TRBD2 (7 bases). The V gene lost 3 bases and the J gene lost 4 bases, with 13 bases spanning the gap. This CDR3 contains 14 residues. CDR1 and CDR2 (germline): DFQATT, SNEGSKA (reference sequence). In DNA form, the CDR3 reads TGCAGTGCTAGTACGGGGGGCCCTTACAATGAGCAGTTCTTC. Protein: CSASTGGPYNEQFF.